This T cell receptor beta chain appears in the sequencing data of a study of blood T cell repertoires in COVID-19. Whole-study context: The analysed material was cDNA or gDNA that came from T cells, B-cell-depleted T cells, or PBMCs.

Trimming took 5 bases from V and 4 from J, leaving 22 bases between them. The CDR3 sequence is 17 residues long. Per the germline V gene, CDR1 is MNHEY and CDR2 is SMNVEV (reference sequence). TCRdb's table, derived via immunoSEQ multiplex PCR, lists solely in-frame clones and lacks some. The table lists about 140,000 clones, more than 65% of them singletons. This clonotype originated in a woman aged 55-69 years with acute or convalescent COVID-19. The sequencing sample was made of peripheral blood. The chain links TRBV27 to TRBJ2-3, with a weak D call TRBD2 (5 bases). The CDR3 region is CASSPLFGGGGPDTQYF. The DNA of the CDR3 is TGTGCCAGCAGTCCCCTCTTCGGCGGAGGCGGGCCAGATACGCAGTATTTT.